The rows below give T cell receptor beta chains drawn from one sample of a study of CD8+CD57+ T cells in acquired aplastic anemia. TCRdb reprocessed the reads with MiXCR, giving one entry per CDR3 protein. The data show about 120,000 distinct CDR3 sequences, 58% seen once. The sequencing sample was made of sorted CD4+, CD8+, or CD8+CD57+ T cells (not recorded which) from PBMCs. The receptors stem from a human donor with aplastic anemia. Each CDR3 is given with its conserved first and last residue. The D gene is left open where the match is weak. Size is stated for part of the rows, as once, few or many counts, or as a class when the clone is expanded.

d_call clone_size j_call v_call cdr3_nt cdr3_aa
- few TRBJ1-5 TRBV19 TGTGCCAGTAACGGTGGGAATCAGCCCCAGCATTTT CASNGGNQPQHF
- many TRBJ2-2 TRBV13 TGTGCCAGCAGCTTAGCAGGCGGGGAGCTGTTTTTT CASSLAGGELFF
- - TRBJ2-2 TRBV24-1 TGTGCCACCAGTGATTCGGGGGCAACCGGGGAGCTGTTTTTT CATSDSGATGELFF
TRBD2 - TRBJ2-5 TRBV5-6 TGTGCCAGCAGGACTAGCGGGCGGGAGACCCAGTACTTC CASRTSGRETQYF
- - TRBJ2-3 TRBV10-3 TGTGCCATCAGTGGGGACGGGGCCCCAGATACGCAGTATTTT CAISGDGAPDTQYF
TRBD2 - TRBJ2-1 TRBV25-1 TGTGCCAGCAGGGAAACCGGGACTAGCGGGGTCAATGAGCAGTTCTTC CASRETGTSGVNEQFF
- - TRBJ2-7 TRBV11-2 TGTGCCAGCAGCGGCTTCGAGCAGTACTTC CASSGFEQYF
- - TRBJ1-5 TRBV6-1 TGTGCCAGCAGGGTGAGGGCTGTCAATCAGCCCCAGCATTTT CASRVRAVNQPQHF
- many TRBJ1-1 TRBV10-3 TGTGCCATCAGTGAAGGGGGGAACACTGAAGCTTTCTTT CAISEGGNTEAFF
- - TRBJ1-2 TRBV5-4 TGTGCCAGCAGCTTGGCGCGGGTGGAAGAATCCGGGAGGTATGGCTGCACCTTC CASSLARVEESGRYGCTF
- once TRBJ2-7 TRBV15 TGTGCCACCAGCAGATTCCCCCCGGCTCCGGAATCCTACGAGCAGTACTTC CATSRFPPAPESYEQYF
TRBD1 - TRBJ1-5 TRBV2 TGTGCCAGCACCGGGACAGGGGAAGTCAATCAGCCCCAGCATTTT CASTGTGEVNQPQHF
TRBD1 few TRBJ2-5 TRBV20-1 TGCAGTGCTTCGACAGGGGCAGACCAAGAGACCCAGTACTTC CSASTGADQETQYF
TRBD1 once TRBJ2-7 TRBV15 TGTGCCACCACCGTCTTCGGGACAGGGAACGAGCAGTACTTC CATTVFGTGNEQYF
TRBD1 many TRBJ2-1 TRBV7-6 TGTGCCAGCAGCCCCAGGGGGCGGCTAGAGCAGTTCTTC CASSPRGRLEQFF
TRBD2 - TRBJ2-1 TRBV29-1 TGCAGCGTTCCGTCCTTGGGACTAGCGGGCTCCTACAATGAGCAGTTCTTC CSVPSLGLAGSYNEQFF
- - TRBJ1-1 TRBV7-3 TGTGCCAGCAGCGACCAAGAGAACACTGAAGCTTTCTTT CASSDQENTEAFF
TRBD1 - TRBJ1-1 TRBV20-1 TGCAGTGCTAGAGGGGGACAGTCGTTTGAAGCTTTCTTT CSARGGQSFEAFF
TRBD1 - TRBJ1-5 TRBV4-1 TGCGCCAGCAGCCAAGGGGGGACAGGGTACCAGCCCCAGCATTTT CASSQGGTGYQPQHF
- - TRBJ1-1 TRBV19 TGTGCCAGTAGTAAGGCACCGAACACTGAAGCTTTCTTT CASSKAPNTEAFF
- once TRBJ1-1 TRBV29-1 TGCAGCCCTCGAGGGAATATGAACACTGAAGCTTTCTTT CSPRGNMNTEAFF
TRBD1 - TRBJ2-5 TRBV10-3 TGTGCCATCAGTGGACCCCCAAGACAGGGCATAGAGACCCAGTACTTC CAISGPPRQGIETQYF
- few TRBJ1-1 TRBV20-1 TGCAGTGCTAGAGGGGGGGCAACTGAAGCTTTCTTT CSARGGATEAFF
- - TRBJ1-2 TRBV15 TGTGCCACCAGCAGTTCATCGGGGGTTGGCTACACCTTC CATSSSSGVGYTF
- once TRBJ2-5 TRBV7-2 TGTGCCAGCAGCTCCCATCCCCGTGAGACCCAGTACTTC CASSSHPRETQYF
- - TRBJ2-7 TRBV7-2 TGTGCCAGCAGCCACATGGGAGGCGAGCAGTACTTC CASSHMGGEQYF
- - TRBJ1-1 TRBV12-3/TRBV12-4 TGTGCCAGCAGTATCCTCCGGGACCCCACTGAAGCTTTCTTT CASSILRDPTEAFF
TRBD2 many TRBJ2-3 TRBV5-6 TGTGCCAGCAGCTTGATATTAACGGCTAGCGGGGGATTTGATACGCAGTATTTT CASSLILTASGGFDTQYF
- few TRBJ1-1 TRBV2 TGTGCCGGCAGTGACTTCTTCGGGGCTCTCTTT CAGSDFFGALF
- many TRBJ2-7 TRBV12-3/TRBV12-4 TGTGCCAGCAGGTGGGGGGGGCTCGAGCAGTACTTC CASRWGGLEQYF
- few TRBJ1-1 TRBV10-2 TGCGCCAGCAGTGAGTCGGCAGGTCAAGAAGCTTTCTTT CASSESAGQEAFF
- few TRBJ1-1 TRBV15 TGTGCCACCAGCAGAGATGTGGGCGATAAAGCTTTCTTT CATSRDVGDKAFF
- few TRBJ1-6 TRBV19 TGTGCCAGTAGTACATTCTTAAACAATTCACCCCTCCACTTT CASSTFLNNSPLHF
TRBD2 few TRBJ2-7 TRBV29-1 TGCAGCTTATGGCGGGGGAGCACCTACGAGCAGTACTTC CSLWRGSTYEQYF
- many TRBJ1-5 TRBV5-1 TGCGCCAGCCTTAGGCACTCCGGCAATCAGCCCCAGCATTTT CASLRHSGNQPQHF
TRBD2 - TRBJ2-7 TRBV7-2 TGTGCCAGCAGCTTCTGGACTAGCGGTTACGAGCAGTACTTC CASSFWTSGYEQYF
- - TRBJ1-6 TRBV9 TGTGCCAGCACCGTCGGGCTAAACTATAATTCACCCCTCCACTTT CASTVGLNYNSPLHF
- few TRBJ2-1 TRBV24-1 TGTGCCACCAGTGACGTAGACCCGGCCTTTTACAATGAGCAGTTCTTC CATSDVDPAFYNEQFF
- many TRBJ1-1 TRBV2 TGTGCCAGCAGCGATACCCTCGGGGGGCTGGACACTGAAGCTTTCTTT CASSDTLGGLDTEAFF
- - TRBJ2-3 TRBV7-2 TGTGCCAGCAGCTTAGTATCCAGCCGAGGGGCAGATACGCAGTATTTT CASSLVSSRGADTQYF
TRBD1 few TRBJ1-1 TRBV30 TGTGCCCTCTCACAGGGGCCGACTGAAGCTTTCTTT CALSQGPTEAFF
- many TRBJ2-2 TRBV24-1 TGTGCCGCCAGTGATTCAATGGCCACCGGGGAGCTGTTTTTT CAASDSMATGELFF
TRBD2 once TRBJ2-1 TRBV20-1 TGCAGTGCTAGGGTCTTCGGCATACCGGGACTAGCTGATTACAATGAGCAGTTCTTC CSARVFGIPGLADYNEQFF
- - TRBJ2-5 TRBV5-1 TGCGCCAGCAGCTTGGAGTTACGAGAGACCCAGTACTTC CASSLELRETQYF
TRBD2 once TRBJ2-1 TRBV15 TGTGCCACCAGCAGAGTCCTAGCGGGAGCCAATGAGCAGTTCTTC CATSRVLAGANEQFF
TRBD1 - TRBJ1-1 TRBV15 TGTGCCACCGGATCCACGCGGACAGGGAACGCTGAAGCTTTCTTT CATGSTRTGNAEAFF
TRBD1 - TRBJ1-2 TRBV20-1 TGCAGTGCAGTCGACAGGGTTAGGTATGGCTACACCTTC CSAVDRVRYGYTF
- - TRBJ1-6 TRBV7-9 TGTGCCAGCAGCTTCCCCGGGCCTCATAATTCACCCCTCCACTTT CASSFPGPHNSPLHF
- - TRBJ1-6 TRBV19 TGTGCCAGTAGGCAAGGAGGCTTAGGATCGCCCCTACACTTT CASRQGGLGSPLHF
TRBD1 - TRBJ2-1 TRBV20-1 TGCAGTGCTTACGACCGGGACAGGGAGATGAATGAGCAGTTCTTC CSAYDRDREMNEQFF
- few TRBJ2-3 TRBV7-2 TGTGCCAGCAGCTTTGTCCCAGGCGGAGATACGCAGTATTTT CASSFVPGGDTQYF
- - TRBJ1-1 TRBV24-1 TGTGCCACCAGCCTGACAGGTTACACTGAAGCTTTCTTT CATSLTGYTEAFF
- - TRBJ1-6 TRBV12-3/TRBV12-4 TGTGCCAGCAGCCCTATAATGGGCCCACCCCTCCACTTT CASSPIMGPPLHF